This TCR beta chain comes out of a study of blood T cell repertoires in COVID-19. Background on the study: T cells, B-cell-depleted T cells, or PBMCs provided the cDNA or gDNA that served as material.

Profiling relied on immunoSEQ multiplex PCR, and the TCRdb table lists in-frame clones only, not all of them. The top ten hold around 0.92% of the sample, which has about 350,000 clones, almost 90% seen once. Germline values: CDR1 LGHNA, CDR2 YNFKEQ. Losses at the gene ends were 3 bases for V and 8 bases for J; bases not matched to a gene: 10. This CDR3 spans 17 amino acids. The rearrangement uses TRBV4-2 and TRBJ2-1; 13 bases fit TRBD2. Sequences were obtained from PBMCs or T cells enriched from blood (not recorded which). The clonotype originates from a young woman who had been exposed to COVID-19. The CDR3: CASSHGRTSGSDYEQFF. Here the CDR3 DNA reads TGTGCCAGCAGCCATGGGCGGACTAGCGGGAGTGATTATGAGCAGTTCTTC.